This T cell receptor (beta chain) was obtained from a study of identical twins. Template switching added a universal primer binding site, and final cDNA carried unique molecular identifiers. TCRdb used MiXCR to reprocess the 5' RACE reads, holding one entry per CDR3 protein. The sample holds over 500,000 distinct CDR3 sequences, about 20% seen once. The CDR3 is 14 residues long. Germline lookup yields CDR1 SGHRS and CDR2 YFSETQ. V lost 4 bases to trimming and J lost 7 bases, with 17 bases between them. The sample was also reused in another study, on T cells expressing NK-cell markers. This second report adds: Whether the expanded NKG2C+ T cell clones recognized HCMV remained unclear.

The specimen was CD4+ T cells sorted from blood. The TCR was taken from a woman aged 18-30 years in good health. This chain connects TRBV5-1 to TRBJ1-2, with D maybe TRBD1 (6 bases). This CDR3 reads CASSPMPGAGGYTF. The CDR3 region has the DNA TGCGCCAGCAGCCCCATGCCGGGGGCGGGTGGCTACACCTTC.